This T cell receptor beta chain was sequenced for a study of shared clonotypes between healthy human individuals. Study-wide points: Tissue TCR repertoires likely differ from these blood-only repertoires. Rarefaction gave evidence that sorted-subset sequencing remained incomplete despite large depth.

Note on this clone: Its specificity is not known.

From CD4+ cells came CD45RA+ naive and CD45RA-negative memory subsets. The table came from immunoSEQ multiplex PCR; TCRdb's copy has only in-frame clones and leaves some out. The sample holds roughly 2 million clones, 95% seen once. The specimen sequenced was naive CD4+ T cells sorted from blood. The sample's subset: CD45RA+ positively selected. The clonotype comes from a man younger than 35 in good health.

The CDR3 coding sequence is TGCGCCAGCAGCCAAGCAAGCTCAGGGTCCCCCTACGAGCAGTACTTC. Translating it yields CASSQASSGSPYEQYF. The gene calls are TRBV4-1 and TRBJ2-7; possible D gene TRBD1, 5 bases. Trimming took 1 base from V and 2 from J, leaving 15 bases between them. This CDR3 spans 16 amino acids. Germline-derived CDR1 and CDR2 are MGHRA and YSYEKL.